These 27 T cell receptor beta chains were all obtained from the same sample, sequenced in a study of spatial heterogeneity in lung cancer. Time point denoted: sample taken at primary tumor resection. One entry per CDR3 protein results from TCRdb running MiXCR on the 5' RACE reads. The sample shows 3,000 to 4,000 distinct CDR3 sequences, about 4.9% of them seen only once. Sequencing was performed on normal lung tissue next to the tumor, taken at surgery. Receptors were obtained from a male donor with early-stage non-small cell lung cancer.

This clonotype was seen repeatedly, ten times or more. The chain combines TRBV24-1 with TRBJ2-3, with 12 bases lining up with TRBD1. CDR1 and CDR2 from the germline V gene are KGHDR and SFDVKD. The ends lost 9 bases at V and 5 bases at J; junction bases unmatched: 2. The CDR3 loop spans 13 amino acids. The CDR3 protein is CATGTGGVDTQYF. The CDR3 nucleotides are TGTGCCACCGGGACAGGGGGCGTAGATACGCAGTATTTT.

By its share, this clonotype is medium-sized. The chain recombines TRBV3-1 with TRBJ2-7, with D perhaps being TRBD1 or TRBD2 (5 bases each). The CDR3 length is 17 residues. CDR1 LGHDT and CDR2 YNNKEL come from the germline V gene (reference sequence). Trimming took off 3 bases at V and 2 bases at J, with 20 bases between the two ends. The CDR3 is CASSQTGPGPLTYEQYF. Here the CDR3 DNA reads TGTGCCAGCAGCCAGACGGGACCGGGACCGCTGACCTACGAGCAGTACTTC.

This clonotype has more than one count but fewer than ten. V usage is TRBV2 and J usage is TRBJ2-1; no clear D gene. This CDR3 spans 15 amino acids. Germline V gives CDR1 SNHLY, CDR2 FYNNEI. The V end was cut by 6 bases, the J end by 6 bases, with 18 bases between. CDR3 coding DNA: TGTGCCAGCAGAGAGCCGGCGGTAGTGTTCAATGAGCAGTTCTTC. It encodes CASREPAVVFNEQFF.

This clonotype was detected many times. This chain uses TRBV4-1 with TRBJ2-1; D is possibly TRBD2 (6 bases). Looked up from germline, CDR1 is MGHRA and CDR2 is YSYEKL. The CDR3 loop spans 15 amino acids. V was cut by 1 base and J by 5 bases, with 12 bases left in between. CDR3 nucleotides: TGCGCCAGCAGCCAAGTAGCGGTTCTCCACAATGAGCAGTTCTTC. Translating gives CASSQVAVLHNEQFF.

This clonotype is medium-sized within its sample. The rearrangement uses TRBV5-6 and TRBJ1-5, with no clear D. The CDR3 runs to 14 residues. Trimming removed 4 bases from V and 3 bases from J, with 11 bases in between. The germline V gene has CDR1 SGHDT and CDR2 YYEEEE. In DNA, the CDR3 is TGTGCCAGCAGCGGCGAGGGAAACAATCAGCCCCAGCATTTT. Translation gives CASSGEGNNQPQHF.

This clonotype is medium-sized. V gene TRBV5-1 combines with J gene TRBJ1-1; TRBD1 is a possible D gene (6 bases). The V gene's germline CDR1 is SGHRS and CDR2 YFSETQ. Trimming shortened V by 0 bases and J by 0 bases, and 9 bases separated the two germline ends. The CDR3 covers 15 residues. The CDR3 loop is CASSLEGGLNTEAFF. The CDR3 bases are TGCGCCAGCAGCTTGGAAGGGGGATTGAACACTGAAGCTTTCTTT. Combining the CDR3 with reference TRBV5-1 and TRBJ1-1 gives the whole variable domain KAGVTQTPRYLIKTRGQQVTLSCSPISGHRSVSWYQQTPGQGLQFLFEYFSETQRNKGNFPGRFSGRQFSNSRSEMNVSTLELGDSALYLCASSLEGGLNTEAFFGQGTRLTVV.

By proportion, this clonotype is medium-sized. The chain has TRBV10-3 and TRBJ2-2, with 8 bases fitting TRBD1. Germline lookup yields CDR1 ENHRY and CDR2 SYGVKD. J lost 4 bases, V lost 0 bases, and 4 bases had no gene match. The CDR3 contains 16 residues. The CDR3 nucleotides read TGTGCCATCAGTGAGTCGACAGGGGCGGGCACCGGGGAGCTGTTTTTT. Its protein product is CAISESTGAGTGELFF.

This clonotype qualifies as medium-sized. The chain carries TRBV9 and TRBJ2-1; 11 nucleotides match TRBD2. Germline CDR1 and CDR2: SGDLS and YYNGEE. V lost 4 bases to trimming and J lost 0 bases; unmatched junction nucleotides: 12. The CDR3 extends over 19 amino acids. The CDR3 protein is CASSPRGLAGLSSYNEQFF. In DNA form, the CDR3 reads TGTGCCAGCAGCCCGAGAGGACTAGCGGGCCTTAGCTCCTACAATGAGCAGTTCTTC.

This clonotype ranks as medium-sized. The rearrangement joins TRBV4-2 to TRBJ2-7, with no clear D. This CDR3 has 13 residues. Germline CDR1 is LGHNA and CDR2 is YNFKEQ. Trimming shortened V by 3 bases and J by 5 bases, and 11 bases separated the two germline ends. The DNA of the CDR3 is TGTGCCAGCAGCCAGGGCTATAACGACGAGCAGTACTTC. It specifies CASSQGYNDEQYF.

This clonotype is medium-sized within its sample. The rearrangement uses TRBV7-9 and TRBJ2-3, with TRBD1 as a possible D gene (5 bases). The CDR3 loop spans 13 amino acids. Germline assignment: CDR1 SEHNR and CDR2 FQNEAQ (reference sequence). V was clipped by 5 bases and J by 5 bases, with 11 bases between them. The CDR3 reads CASSRRDRDTQYF. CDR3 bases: TGTGCCAGCAGCCGCCGAGACAGAGATACGCAGTATTTT.

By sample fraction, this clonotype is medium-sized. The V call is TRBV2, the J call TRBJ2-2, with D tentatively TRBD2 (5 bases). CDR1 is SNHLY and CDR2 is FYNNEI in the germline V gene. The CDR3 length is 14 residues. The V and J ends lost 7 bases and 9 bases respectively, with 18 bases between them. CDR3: CASTGREKGRELFF. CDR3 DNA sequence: TGTGCCAGCACCGGACGGGAAAAAGGCCGGGAGCTGTTTTTT.

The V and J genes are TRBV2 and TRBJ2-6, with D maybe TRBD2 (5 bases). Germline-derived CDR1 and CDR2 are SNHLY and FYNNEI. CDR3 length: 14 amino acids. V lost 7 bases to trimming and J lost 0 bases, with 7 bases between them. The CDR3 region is CASTGSSGANVLTF. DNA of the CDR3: TGTGCCAGCACGGGGTCCTCTGGGGCCAACGTCCTGACTTTC.

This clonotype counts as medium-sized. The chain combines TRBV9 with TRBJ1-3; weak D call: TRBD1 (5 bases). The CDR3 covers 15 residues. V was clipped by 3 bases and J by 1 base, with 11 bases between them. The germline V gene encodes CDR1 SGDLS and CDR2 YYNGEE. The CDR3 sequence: CASSGGTASGNTIYF. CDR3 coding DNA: TGTGCCAGCAGCGGTGGGACCGCGTCTGGAAACACCATATATTTT.

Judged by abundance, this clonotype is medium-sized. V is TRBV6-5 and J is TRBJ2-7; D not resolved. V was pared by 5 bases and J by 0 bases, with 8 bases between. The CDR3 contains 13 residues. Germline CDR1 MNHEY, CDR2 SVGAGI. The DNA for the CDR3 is TGTGCCAGCAGTCAAGGCAGCTCCTACGAGCAGTACTTC. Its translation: CASSQGSSYEQYF.

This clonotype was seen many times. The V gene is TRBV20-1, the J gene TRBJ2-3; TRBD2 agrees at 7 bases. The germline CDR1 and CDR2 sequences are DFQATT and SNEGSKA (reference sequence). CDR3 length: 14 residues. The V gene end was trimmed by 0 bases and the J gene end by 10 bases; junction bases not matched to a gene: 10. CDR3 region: CSARDHRGRAAQYF. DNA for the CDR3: TGCAGTGCTAGAGATCATCGAGGGAGGGCCGCGCAGTATTTT.

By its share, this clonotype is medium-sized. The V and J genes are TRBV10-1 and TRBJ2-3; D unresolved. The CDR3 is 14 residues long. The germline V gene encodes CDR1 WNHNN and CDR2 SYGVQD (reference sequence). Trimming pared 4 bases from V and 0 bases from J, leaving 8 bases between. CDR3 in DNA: TGCGCCAGCAGTGGTTCTCTGAGCACAGATACGCAGTATTTT. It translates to CASSGSLSTDTQYF.

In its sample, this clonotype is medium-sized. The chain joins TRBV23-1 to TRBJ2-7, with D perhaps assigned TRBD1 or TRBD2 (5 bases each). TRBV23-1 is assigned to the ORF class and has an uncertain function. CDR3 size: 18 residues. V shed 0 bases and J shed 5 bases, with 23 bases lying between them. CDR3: CASSQSRQQRGFCDEQYF. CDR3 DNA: TGCGCCAGCAGTCAATCTAGGCAACAGAGGGGTTTCTGCGACGAGCAGTACTTC.

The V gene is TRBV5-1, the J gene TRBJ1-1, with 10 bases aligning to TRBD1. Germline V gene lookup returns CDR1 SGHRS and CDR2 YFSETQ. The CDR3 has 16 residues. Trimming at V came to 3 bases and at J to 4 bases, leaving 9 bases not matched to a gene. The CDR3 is CASSYSGTGEGTEAFF. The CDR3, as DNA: TGCGCCAGCAGCTACTCCGGGACAGGGGAGGGCACTGAAGCTTTCTTT.

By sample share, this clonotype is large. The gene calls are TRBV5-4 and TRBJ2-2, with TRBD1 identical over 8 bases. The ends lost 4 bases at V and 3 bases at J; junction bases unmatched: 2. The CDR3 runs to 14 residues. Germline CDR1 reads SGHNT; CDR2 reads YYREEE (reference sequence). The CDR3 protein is CASSAGQDTGELFF. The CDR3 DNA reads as TGTGCCAGCAGCGCGGGACAGGACACCGGGGAGCTGTTTTTT.

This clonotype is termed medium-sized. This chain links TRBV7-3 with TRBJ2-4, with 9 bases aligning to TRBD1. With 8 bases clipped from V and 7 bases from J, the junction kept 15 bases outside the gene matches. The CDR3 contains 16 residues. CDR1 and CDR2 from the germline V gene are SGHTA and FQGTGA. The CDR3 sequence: CASSPGTGIGVNIQYF. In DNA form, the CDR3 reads TGTGCCAGCTCCCCCGGGACAGGGATCGGAGTCAACATTCAGTACTTC.

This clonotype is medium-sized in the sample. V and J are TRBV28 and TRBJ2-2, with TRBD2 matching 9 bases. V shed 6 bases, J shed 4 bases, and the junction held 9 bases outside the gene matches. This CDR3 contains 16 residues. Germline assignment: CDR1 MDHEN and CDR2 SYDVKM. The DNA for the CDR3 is TGTGCCAGCAGCCTTAGCGGGAGTGTGGGCACCGGGGAGCTGTTTTTT. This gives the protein CASSLSGSVGTGELFF.

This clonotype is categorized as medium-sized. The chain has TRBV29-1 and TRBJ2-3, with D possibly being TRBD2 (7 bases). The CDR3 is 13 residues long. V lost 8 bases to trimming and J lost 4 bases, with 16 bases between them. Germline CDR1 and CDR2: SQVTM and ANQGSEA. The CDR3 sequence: CSIHRGAADTQYF. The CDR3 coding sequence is TGCAGCATTCACCGGGGGGCGGCAGATACGCAGTATTTT.

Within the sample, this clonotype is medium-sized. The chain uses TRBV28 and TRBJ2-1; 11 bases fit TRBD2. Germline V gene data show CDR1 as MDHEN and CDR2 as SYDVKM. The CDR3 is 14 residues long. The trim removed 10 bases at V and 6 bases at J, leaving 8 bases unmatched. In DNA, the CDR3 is TGTGCCACCCTACTAGCGGGAGTTAGCAATGAGCAGTTCTTC. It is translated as CATLLAGVSNEQFF. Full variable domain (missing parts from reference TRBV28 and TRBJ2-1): DVKVTQSSRYLVKRTGEKVFLECVQDMDHENMFWYRQDPGLGLRLIYFSYDVKMKEKGDIPEGYSVSREKKERFSLILESASTNQTSMYLCATLLAGVSNEQFFGPGTRLTVL.

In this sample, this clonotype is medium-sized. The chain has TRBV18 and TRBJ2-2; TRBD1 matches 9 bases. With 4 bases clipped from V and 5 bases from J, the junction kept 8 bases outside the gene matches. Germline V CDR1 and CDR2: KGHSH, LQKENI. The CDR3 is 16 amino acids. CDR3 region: CASSRTRQGGTGELFF. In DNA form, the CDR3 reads TGTGCCAGCTCACGAACCCGACAGGGGGGGACCGGGGAGCTGTTTTTT.

The CDR3 loop reads CASSPGLAGEGEQFF. The CDR3 DNA is TGCGCCAGCAGCCCCGGACTAGCGGGAGAGGGTGAGCAGTTCTTC. The V and J genes are TRBV5-1 and TRBJ2-1, with TRBD2 identical over 13 bases. The CDR3 is made up of 15 amino acids. The V gene's germline CDR1 is SGHRS and CDR2 YFSETQ. With V trimmed by 4 bases and J by 9 bases, 7 bases remained unmatched.

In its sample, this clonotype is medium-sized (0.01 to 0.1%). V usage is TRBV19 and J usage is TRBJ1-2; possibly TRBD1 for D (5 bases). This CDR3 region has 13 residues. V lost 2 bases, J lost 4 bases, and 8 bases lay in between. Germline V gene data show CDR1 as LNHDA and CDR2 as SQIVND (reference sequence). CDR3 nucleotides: TGTGCCAGTAGTATACAGGACACCTATGGCTACACCTTC. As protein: CASSIQDTYGYTF. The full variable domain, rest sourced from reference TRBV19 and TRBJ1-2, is DGGITQSPKYLFRKEGQNVTLSCEQNLNHDAMYWYRQDPGQGLRLIYYSQIVNDFQKGDIAEGYSVSREKKESFPLTVTSAQKNPTAFYLCASSIQDTYGYTFGSGTRLTVV.

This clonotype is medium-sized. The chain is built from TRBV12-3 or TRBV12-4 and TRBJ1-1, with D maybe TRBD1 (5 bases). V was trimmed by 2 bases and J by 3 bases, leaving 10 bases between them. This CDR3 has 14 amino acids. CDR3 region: CASSLQGGYTEAFF. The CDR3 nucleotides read TGTGCCAGCAGTTTACAGGGAGGTTACACTGAAGCTTTCTTT.